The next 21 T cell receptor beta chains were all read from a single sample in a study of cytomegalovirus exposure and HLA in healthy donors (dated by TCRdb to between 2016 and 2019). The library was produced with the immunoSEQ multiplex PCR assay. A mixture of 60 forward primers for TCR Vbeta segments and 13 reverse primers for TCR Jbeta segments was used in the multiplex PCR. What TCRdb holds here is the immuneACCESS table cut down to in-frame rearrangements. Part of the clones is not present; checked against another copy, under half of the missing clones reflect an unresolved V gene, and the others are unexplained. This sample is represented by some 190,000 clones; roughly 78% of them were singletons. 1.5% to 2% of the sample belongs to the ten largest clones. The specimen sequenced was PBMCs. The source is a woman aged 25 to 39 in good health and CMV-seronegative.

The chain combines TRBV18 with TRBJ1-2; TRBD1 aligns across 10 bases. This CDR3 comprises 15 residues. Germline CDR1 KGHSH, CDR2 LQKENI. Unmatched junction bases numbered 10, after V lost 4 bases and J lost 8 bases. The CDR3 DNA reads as TGTGCCAGCTCACTCTCCCTCGGGACAGGGGACGGCTACACCTTC. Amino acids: CASSLSLGTGDGYTF. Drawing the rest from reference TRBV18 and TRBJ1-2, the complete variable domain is NAGVMQNPRHLVRRRGQEARLRCSPMKGHSHVYWYRQLPEEGLKFMVYLQKENIIDESGMPKERFSAEFPKEGPSILRIQQVVRGDSAAYFCASSLSLGTGDGYTFGSGTRLTVV.

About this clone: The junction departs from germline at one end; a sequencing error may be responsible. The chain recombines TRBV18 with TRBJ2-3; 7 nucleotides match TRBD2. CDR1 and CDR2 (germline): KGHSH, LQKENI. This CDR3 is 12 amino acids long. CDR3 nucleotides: TGTGCCAGCTCCCCACTAGCGAGGACGCAGTATTTT. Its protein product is CASSPLARTQYF.

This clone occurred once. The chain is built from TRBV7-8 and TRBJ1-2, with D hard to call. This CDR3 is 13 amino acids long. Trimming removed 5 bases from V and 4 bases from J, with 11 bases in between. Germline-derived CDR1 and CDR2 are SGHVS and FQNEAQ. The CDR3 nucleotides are TGTGCCAGCAGCCAGCTGAGGCGCTATGGCTACACCTTC. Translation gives CASSQLRRYGYTF.

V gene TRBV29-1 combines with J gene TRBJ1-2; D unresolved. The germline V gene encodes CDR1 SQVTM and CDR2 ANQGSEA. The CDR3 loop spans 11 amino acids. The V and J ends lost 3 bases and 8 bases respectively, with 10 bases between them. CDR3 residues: CSVDSGSGYTF. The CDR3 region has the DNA TGCAGCGTTGATTCCGGGAGCGGCTACACCTTC.

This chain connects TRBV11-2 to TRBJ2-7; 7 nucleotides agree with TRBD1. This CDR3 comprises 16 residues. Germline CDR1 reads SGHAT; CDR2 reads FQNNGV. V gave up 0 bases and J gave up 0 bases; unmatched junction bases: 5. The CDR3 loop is CASSLDRDSHSYEQYF. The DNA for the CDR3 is TGTGCCAGCAGCTTAGACCGGGACAGCCACTCCTACGAGCAGTACTTC.

The CDR3: CSVLFPQSLNTEAFF. Here the CDR3 DNA reads TGCAGCGTTCTTTTCCCCCAGTCATTGAACACTGAAGCTTTCTTT. The chain has TRBV29-1 and TRBJ1-1; D ambiguous. CDR1 SQVTM and CDR2 ANQGSEA come from the germline V gene. The CDR3 length is 15 residues. The ends were cut back, 5 bases at V and 0 bases at J, with 16 bases in the middle.

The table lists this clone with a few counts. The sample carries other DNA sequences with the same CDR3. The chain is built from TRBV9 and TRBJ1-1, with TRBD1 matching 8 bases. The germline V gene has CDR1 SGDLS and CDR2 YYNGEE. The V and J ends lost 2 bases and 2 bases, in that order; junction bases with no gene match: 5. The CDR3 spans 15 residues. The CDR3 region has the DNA TGTGCCAGCAGCGTCGTCGGACAGGGAAACACTGAAGCTTTCTTT. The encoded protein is CASSVVGQGNTEAFF.

CDR3 sequence (DNA): TGTGCCAGCAGTAAAGCGGGGCTGAACACTGAAGCTTTCTTT. It translates to CASSKAGLNTEAFF. The V gene is TRBV27, the J gene TRBJ1-1; D may be TRBD1 (5 bases). This CDR3 contains 14 residues. The V gene lost 5 bases and the J gene lost 0 bases, with 10 bases spanning the gap. Germline V CDR1 and CDR2: MNHEY, SMNVEV (reference sequence).

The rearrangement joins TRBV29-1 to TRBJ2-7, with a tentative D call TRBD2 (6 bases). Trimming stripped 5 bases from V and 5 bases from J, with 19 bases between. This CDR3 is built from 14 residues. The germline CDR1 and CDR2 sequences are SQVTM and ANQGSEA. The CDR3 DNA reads TGCAGCGTTCAGAACAGGCCTTGGAGGGACGAGCAGTACTTC. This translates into CSVQNRPWRDEQYF.

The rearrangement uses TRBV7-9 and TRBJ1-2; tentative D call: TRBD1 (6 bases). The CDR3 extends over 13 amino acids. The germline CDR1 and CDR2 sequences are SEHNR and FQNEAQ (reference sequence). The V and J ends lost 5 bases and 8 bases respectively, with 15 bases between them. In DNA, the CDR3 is TGTGCCAGCAGCGACGGGAGGGGGTCCGGCTACACCTTC. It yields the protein CASSDGRGSGYTF.

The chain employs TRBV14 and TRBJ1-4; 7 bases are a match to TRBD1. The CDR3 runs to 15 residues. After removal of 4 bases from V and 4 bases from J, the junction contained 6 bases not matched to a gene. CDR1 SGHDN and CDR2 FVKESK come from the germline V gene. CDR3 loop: CASSRAGTVNEKLFF. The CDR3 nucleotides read TGTGCCAGCAGCCGAGCCGGGACAGTTAATGAAAAACTGTTTTTT.

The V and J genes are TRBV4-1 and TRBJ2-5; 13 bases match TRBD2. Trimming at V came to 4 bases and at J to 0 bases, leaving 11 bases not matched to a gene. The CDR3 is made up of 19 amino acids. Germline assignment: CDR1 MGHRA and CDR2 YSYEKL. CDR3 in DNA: TGCGCCAGCAGCCTACTCCGACTAGCGGGGGGAATGTACCAAGAGACCCAGTACTTC. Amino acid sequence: CASSLLRLAGGMYQETQYF.

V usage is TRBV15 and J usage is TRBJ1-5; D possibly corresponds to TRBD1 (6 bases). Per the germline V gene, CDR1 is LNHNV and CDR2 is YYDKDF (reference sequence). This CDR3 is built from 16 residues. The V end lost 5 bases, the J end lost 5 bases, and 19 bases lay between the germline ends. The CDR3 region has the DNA TGTGCCACCAGCCGCCCTAGGGCGGGGGCGGATCAGCCCCAGCATTTT. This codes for CATSRPRAGADQPQHF.

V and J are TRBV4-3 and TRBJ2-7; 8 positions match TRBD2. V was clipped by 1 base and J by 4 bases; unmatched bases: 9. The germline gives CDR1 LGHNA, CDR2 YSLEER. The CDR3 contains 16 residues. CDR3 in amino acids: CASSQGTGTRPYEQYF. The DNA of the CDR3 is TGCGCCAGCAGCCAAGGAACCGGGACTAGACCATACGAGCAGTACTTC.

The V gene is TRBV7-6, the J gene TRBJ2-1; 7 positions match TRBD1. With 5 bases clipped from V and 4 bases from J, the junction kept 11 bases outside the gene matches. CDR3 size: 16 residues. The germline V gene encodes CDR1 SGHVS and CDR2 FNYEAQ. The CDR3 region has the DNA TGTGCCAGCAGCATAGACCACCGGGACAGTTACAATGAGCAGTTCTTC. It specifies CASSIDHRDSYNEQFF.

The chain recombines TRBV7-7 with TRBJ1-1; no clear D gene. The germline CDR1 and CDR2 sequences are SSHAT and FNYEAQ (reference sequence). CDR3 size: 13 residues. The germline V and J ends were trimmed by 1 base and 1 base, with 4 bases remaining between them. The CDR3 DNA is TGTGCCAGCAGCTTAGTAGAGAACACTGAAGCTTTCTTT. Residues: CASSLVENTEAFF. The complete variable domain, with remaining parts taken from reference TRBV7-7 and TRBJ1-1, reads GAGVSQSPRYKVTKRGQDVTLRCDPISSHATLYWYQQALGQGPEFLTYFNYEAQPDKSGLPSDRFSAERPEGSISTLTIQRTEQRDSAMYRCASSLVENTEAFFGQGTRLTVV.

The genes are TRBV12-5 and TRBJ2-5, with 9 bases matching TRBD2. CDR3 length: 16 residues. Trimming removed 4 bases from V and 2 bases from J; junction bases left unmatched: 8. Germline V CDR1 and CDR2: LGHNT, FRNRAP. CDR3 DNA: TGTGCTAGTGGTTGGAGCGGGGGGATGGTACAAGAGACCCAGTACTTC. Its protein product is CASGWSGGMVQETQYF.

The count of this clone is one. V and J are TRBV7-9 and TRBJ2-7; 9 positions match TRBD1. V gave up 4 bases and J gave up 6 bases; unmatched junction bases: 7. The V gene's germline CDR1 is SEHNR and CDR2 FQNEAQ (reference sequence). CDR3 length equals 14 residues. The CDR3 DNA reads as TGTGCCAGCAGCTCCGGGACAGGGTCTCGCGAGCAGTACTTC. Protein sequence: CASSSGTGSREQYF.

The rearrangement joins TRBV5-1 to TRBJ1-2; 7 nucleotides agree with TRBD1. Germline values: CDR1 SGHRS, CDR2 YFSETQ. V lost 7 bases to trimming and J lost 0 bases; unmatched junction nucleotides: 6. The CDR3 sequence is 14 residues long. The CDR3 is CASLLDRANYGYTF. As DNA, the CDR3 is TGCGCCAGCCTTCTCGACAGGGCTAACTATGGCTACACCTTC.

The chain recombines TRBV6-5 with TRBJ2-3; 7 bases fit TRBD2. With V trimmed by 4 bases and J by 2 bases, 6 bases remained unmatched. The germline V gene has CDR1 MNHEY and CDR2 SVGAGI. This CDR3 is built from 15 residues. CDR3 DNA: TGTGCCAGCAGTTTTTCCGCGGGGGTCACAGATACGCAGTATTTT. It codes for CASSFSAGVTDTQYF.

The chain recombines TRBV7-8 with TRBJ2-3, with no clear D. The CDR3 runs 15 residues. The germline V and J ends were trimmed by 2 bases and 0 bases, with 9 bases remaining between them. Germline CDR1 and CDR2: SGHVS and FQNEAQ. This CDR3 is CASSLSRTSTDTQYF. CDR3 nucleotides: TGTGCCAGCAGCTTATCACGAACTAGCACAGATACGCAGTATTTT.